The source of this T cell receptor (beta chain) is a study of shared clonotypes between healthy human individuals. The CDR3 runs 14 residues. CDR1 is ENHRY, CDR2 SYGVKD, per germline. Trimming shortened V by 0 bases and J by 2 bases, and 7 bases separated the two germline ends. About this clone: Other DNA sequences from this sample encode an identical CDR3 as well.

Only in-frame clones appear in the TCRdb table, and some are missing; sequencing was by immunoSEQ multiplex PCR. The repertoire consists of under 2.5 million clones, with around 93% occurring once and the leading ten covering around 0.35%. This TCR derives from a man between 18 and 35 years old in good health. Some clones in this sample may be carry-over from other donors' samples. The sample comprised naive CD4+ T cells from PBMCs. Described subset: CD45RA+ positively selected. The V gene is TRBV10-3, the J gene TRBJ2-5; tentatively, D is TRBD1 (6 bases). CDR3 bases: TGTGCCATCAGTGAGTCGGGGGCACAAGAGACCCAGTACTTC. This sequence encodes CAISESGAQETQYF.